This T cell receptor (beta chain) was captured in a study of regulatory T cells in long-lasting Graves disease. For TCR beta, libraries came from iRepertoire HTBI primers and Arm-PCR of CDR3 regions. Via MiXCR, TCRdb re-called the multiplex PCR reads, giving one row per CDR3 protein. The sample lists about 430,000 distinct CDR3 sequences; over 14% were seen once. Stated time point: newly diagnosed GD, antithyroid drugs for less than 3 months. The TCR library was made from RNA extracted from PBMCs. Criteria from the American Thyroid Association guidelines were applied to diagnose Graves' disease. Roughly 9.2 milliliters of peripheral blood were drawn into EDTA tubes. This clonotype was seen only a few times. The V end was cut by 0 bases, the J end by 4 bases, with 12 bases between. Germline V gene lookup returns CDR1 LGHDT and CDR2 YNNKEL (reference sequence). This CDR3 region has 16 residues. In addition, the sample was reused for a study of T cells in Graves' hyperthyroidism and ophthalmopathy. That study reports: A set of HTBI primers served as the primers for a first-round RT-PCR of the TCR CDR3.

This sequence originates from a middle-aged woman with Graves disease. V is TRBV3-1 and J is TRBJ2-2; no clear D. The sample consisted of peripheral blood mononuclear cells (PBMCs), taken at new diagnosis, from a patient treated with antithyroid drugs. The CDR3 here is CASSQDVISITGELFF. The CDR3 bases are TGTGCCAGCAGCCAAGATGTAATATCCATCACCGGGGAGCTGTTTTTT.